The next 28 T cell receptor beta chains were all read from a single sample in a study of shared clonotypes between healthy human individuals (dated by TCRdb to about 2020). Library generation was performed with the immunoSEQ multiplex PCR assay. The table was pulled from immuneACCESS by TCRdb, which kept in-frame rearrangements only. Such tables lose some clones; where checked, under half of the loss comes from unresolved V genes, and the rest has no known cause. This sample lists 1,500,000 or so clones; more than 95% were detected once. The ten largest clones represent about 1.2% of the sample. The material sequenced was naive CD4+ T cells sorted from blood. The sample's cell subset or site label, decoded: CD45RA+ positively selected. These receptors were obtained from a man aged 25 to 40 in good health.

To note about this clone: Other nucleotide sequences in the sample specify the same CDR3. The V and J genes are TRBV9 and TRBJ1-1; D is uncertain. There are 14 residues in the CDR3. Germline CDR1 and CDR2: SGDLS and YYNGEE. V was shortened by 0 bases and J by 3 bases, with 9 bases between the two germline ends. The CDR3 DNA sequence: TGTGCCAGCAGCGTAGCTGGGTGGGACACTGAAGCTTTCTTT. It codes for CASSVAGWDTEAFF.

The J gene is TRBJ2-3, the V gene TRBV10-2, with TRBD2 as a possible D gene (5 bases). Germline CDR1 reads WSHSY; CDR2 reads SAAADI. The CDR3 runs 15 residues. V was shortened by 4 bases and J by 4 bases, with 15 bases between the two germline ends. CDR3 sequence (DNA): TGCGCCAGCAGTGGAAAGCGGCTCCCCCCAGATACGCAGTATTTT. It specifies CASSGKRLPPDTQYF.

The chain couples TRBV4-1 to TRBJ2-3; D is unclear. Germline CDR1 MGHRA, CDR2 YSYEKL. The V end lost 1 base, the J end lost 2 bases, and 7 bases lay between the germline ends. The CDR3 is made up of 14 amino acids. CDR3 residues: CASSQGPLTDTQYF. CDR3 bases: TGCGCCAGCAGCCAAGGTCCACTCACAGATACGCAGTATTTT.

This rearrangement joins TRBV28 to TRBJ1-5; possible D gene TRBD1, 6 bases. The V gene's germline CDR1 is MDHEN and CDR2 SYDVKM. This CDR3 contains 15 residues. With 7 bases removed from V and 3 bases from J, the gap between germline ends came to 16 bases. The CDR3 DNA reads as TGTGCCAGCAAGGGAGGGGGATCCTTCAATCAGCCCCAGCATTTT. Its translation: CASKGGGSFNQPQHF.

The chain employs TRBV9 and TRBJ2-2, with D maybe TRBD1 (5 bases). This CDR3 is built from 15 residues. The germline V and J ends were trimmed by 0 bases and 2 bases, with 8 bases remaining between them. Germline V gene lookup returns CDR1 SGDLS and CDR2 YYNGEE. This chain's CDR3 is CASSVGTTNTGELFF. CDR3 DNA: TGTGCCAGCAGCGTAGGGACAACAAACACCGGGGAGCTGTTTTTT.

The V and J genes are TRBV29-1 and TRBJ2-5, with a tentative D call TRBD1 (8 bases). V lost 7 bases to trimming and J lost 0 bases, with 12 bases between them. The CDR3 consists of 13 residues. Germline V gene lookup returns CDR1 SQVTM and CDR2 ANQGSEA. CDR3 bases: TGCAGCGGCGGGGGACAGGACCAAGAGACCCAGTACTTC. Protein: CSGGGQDQETQYF.

V gene TRBV4-1 combines with J gene TRBJ2-7, with D unresolved. The CDR3 length is 16 residues. Germline-derived CDR1 and CDR2 are MGHRA and YSYEKL. With 0 bases removed from V and 6 bases from J, the gap between germline ends came to 18 bases. In DNA form, the CDR3 reads TGCGCCAGCAGCCAAGATACGGGTCAAAGTTGGAGCGAGCAGTACTTC. Its protein product is CASSQDTGQSWSEQYF.

V is TRBV7-2 and J is TRBJ1-1; D is perhaps TRBD1 (5 bases). The V gene's germline CDR1 is SGHTA and CDR2 FQGNSA. With 2 bases removed from V and 5 bases from J, the gap between germline ends came to 9 bases. This CDR3 spans 13 amino acids. The CDR3 spells CASSLQGRTEAFF. CDR3 DNA: TGTGCCAGCAGCTTACAGGGACGGACTGAAGCTTTCTTT.

The chain couples TRBV7-6 to TRBJ2-3; possibly TRBD1 or TRBD2 for D (7 bases each). Germline V lookup: CDR1 SGHVS, CDR2 FNYEAQ. Trimming cost V 2 bases and J 4 bases, with 10 bases left between them. This CDR3 spans 14 amino acids. CDR3 in amino acids: CASSLSGGADTQYF. Here the CDR3 DNA reads TGTGCCAGCAGCTTATCAGGGGGGGCAGATACGCAGTATTTT.

This CDR3 is CASSFPGTGGSEQFF. DNA of the CDR3: TGTGCCAGCAGCTTTCCCGGGACAGGGGGCAGTGAGCAGTTCTTC. This chain connects TRBV7-9 to TRBJ2-1; 12 bases are shared with TRBD1. The germline V gene has CDR1 SEHNR and CDR2 FQNEAQ (reference sequence). Trimming removed 3 bases from V and 9 bases from J; junction bases left unmatched: 6. The CDR3 is 15 amino acids.

This chain joins TRBV15 and TRBJ2-7, with D possibly being TRBD2 (6 bases). V was shortened by 9 bases and J by 3 bases, with 18 bases between the two germline ends. This CDR3 contains 14 residues. Germline-derived CDR1 and CDR2 are LNHNV and YYDKDF (reference sequence). This CDR3 reads CATKVTGVSYEQYF. Here the CDR3 DNA reads TGTGCCACGAAGGTAACGGGAGTGAGCTACGAGCAGTACTTC.

This clone occurred once. The chain uses TRBV5-1 and TRBJ2-2; D is unclear. The germline V and J ends were trimmed by 1 base and 4 bases, with 5 bases remaining between them. This CDR3 region has 13 residues. Germline CDR1 and CDR2: SGHRS and YFSETQ. CDR3 bases: TGCGCCAGCAGCTTGAAACCCACCGGGGAGCTGTTTTTT. Its translation is CASSLKPTGELFF.

This clone showed up just once. This chain uses TRBV19 with TRBJ2-1; 7 positions agree with TRBD1. The CDR3 contains 13 residues. The J segment lost 8 bases and the V segment lost 6 bases, leaving 7 bases of the junction unmatched. The germline V gene encodes CDR1 LNHDA and CDR2 SQIVND (reference sequence). The chain's CDR3 is CASRVTGTDEQFF. The CDR3 DNA reads as TGTGCCAGTAGGGTGACAGGGACCGATGAGCAGTTCTTC.

Notes on this clone: Mismatch with germline at one junction end may stem from a read error. The J gene is TRBJ2-3, the V gene TRBV29-1, with 7 positions matching TRBD2. From germline, CDR1 is SQVTM and CDR2 ANQGSEA. The CDR3 extends over 16 amino acids. CDR3 sequence reads: CSVVGWSGGSTDTPYF. The CDR3 DNA reads as TGCAGCGTTGTCGGATGGTCGGGCGGGAGCACAGATACGCCGTATTTT.

Worth noting for this clone: One end of the junction varies from germline; a read error may be responsible. The chain employs TRBV18 and TRBJ2-5; no reliable D call. The CDR3 is made up of 12 amino acids. Germline assignment: CDR1 KGHSH and CDR2 LQKENI. Here the CDR3 reads CASSFSQGTQYF. CDR3 in DNA: TGTGCCAGCTCATTCAGTCAAGGGACCCAGTACTTC.

The chain combines TRBV18 with TRBJ1-2; D uncertain. Trimming took off 2 bases at V and 4 bases at J, with 11 bases between the two ends. The CDR3 length is 14 residues. Germline assignment: CDR1 KGHSH and CDR2 LQKENI. CDR3 DNA sequence: TGTGCCAGCTCACCAATGACGGAGGTCTATGGCTACACCTTC. This sequence encodes CASSPMTEVYGYTF.

This CDR3 reads CASSYSGGGGYTF. CDR3 nucleotides: TGTGCCAGCAGTTACTCGGGGGGCGGTGGCTACACCTTC. The chain is built from TRBV6-5 and TRBJ1-2, with TRBD1 as a possible D gene (6 bases). CDR3 length: 13 residues. Trimming pared 0 bases from V and 7 bases from J, leaving 9 bases between. Germline loops: CDR1 MNHEY, CDR2 SVGAGI.

The J gene is TRBJ1-3, the V gene TRBV5-5; D is unresolved. V was clipped by 1 base and J by 0 bases, with 8 bases between them. CDR3 size: 15 residues. Per germline, CDR1 SGHKS and CDR2 YYEKEE (reference sequence). The CDR3 reads CASSLPDNSGNTIYF. Here the CDR3 DNA reads TGTGCCAGCAGCTTGCCCGACAACTCTGGAAACACCATATATTTT.

The chain carries TRBV6-5 and TRBJ1-4; D is ambiguous. V was trimmed by 2 bases and J by 3 bases, leaving 4 bases between them. The germline V gene encodes CDR1 MNHEY and CDR2 SVGAGI. This CDR3 comprises 13 residues. In nucleotides, the CDR3 is TGTGCCAGCAGTTACGGGGCTAATGAAAAACTGTTTTTT. This codes for CASSYGANEKLFF.

V usage is TRBV27 and J usage is TRBJ1-1, with 7 bases matching TRBD1. This CDR3 contains 14 residues. The V gene end was trimmed by 7 bases and the J gene end by 5 bases; junction bases not matched to a gene: 10. Per the germline V gene, CDR1 is MNHEY and CDR2 is SMNVEV (reference sequence). CDR3 loop: CASTPYRGGTEAFF. The CDR3 bases are TGTGCCAGCACCCCATACAGGGGAGGGACTGAAGCTTTCTTT.

In nucleotides, the CDR3 is TGTGCCAGCAGCCAAGAAAGTAGGAGCACTGAAGCTTTCTTT. Residues: CASSQESRSTEAFF. The chain is built from TRBV14 and TRBJ1-1; D not certain. Between the trimmed V and J ends, which lost 0 bases and 4 bases, there was a span of 9 bases. Per germline, CDR1 SGHDN and CDR2 FVKESK. The CDR3 has 14 amino acids.

The chain is built from TRBV29-1 and TRBJ2-1; D is uncertain. In germline, CDR1 is SQVTM, CDR2 ANQGSEA. This CDR3 spans 14 amino acids. V lost 4 bases and J 3 bases, leaving 13 bases between the germline ends. The CDR3 coding sequence is TGCAGCGTTGTCTCTGAGATCTTCTACAATGAGCAGTTCTTC. It encodes CSVVSEIFYNEQFF.

The rearrangement links TRBV19 to TRBJ1-5; D not resolved. V shed 3 bases and J shed 4 bases, with 13 bases lying between them. Looked up from germline, CDR1 is LNHDA and CDR2 is SQIVND (reference sequence). The CDR3 length is 15 residues. This chain's CDR3 is CASSIVGRENQPQHF. In DNA form, the CDR3 reads TGTGCCAGTAGTATTGTAGGTCGGGAGAATCAGCCCCAGCATTTT.

The chain links TRBV18 to TRBJ2-7, with D perhaps being TRBD1 or TRBD2 (5 bases each). V was trimmed by 6 bases and J by 0 bases, leaving 12 bases between them. The germline gives CDR1 KGHSH, CDR2 LQKENI. The length of the CDR3 is 14 residues. The CDR3 reads CASSLWGSSYEQYF. CDR3 DNA sequence: TGTGCCAGCTCGCTTTGGGGGAGCTCCTACGAGCAGTACTTC.

CDR3: CASSRAPADEQFF. CDR3 DNA: TGTGCCAGCAGTCGGGCCCCCGCGGACGAGCAGTTCTTC. The chain uses TRBV28 and TRBJ2-1; D is uncertain. Germline V gene lookup returns CDR1 MDHEN and CDR2 SYDVKM. V was shortened by 5 bases and J by 10 bases, with 15 bases between the two germline ends. The CDR3 runs 13 residues. The whole variable domain, filled in from reference TRBV28 and TRBJ2-1, reads DVKVTQSSRYLVKRTGEKVFLECVQDMDHENMFWYRQDPGLGLRLIYFSYDVKMKEKGDIPEGYSVSREKKERFSLILESASTNQTSMYLCASSRAPADEQFFGPGTRLTVL.

The CDR3 region is CASSFRDRRDFPILTNTGELFF. In DNA form, the CDR3 reads TGTGCCAGCAGTTTTCGAGACAGAAGGGACTTCCCCATATTGACGAACACCGGGGAGCTGTTTTTT. The chain is built from TRBV28 and TRBJ2-2, with D tentatively TRBD2 (6 bases). Trimming stripped 3 bases from V and 0 bases from J, with 29 bases between. Germline V gene data show CDR1 as MDHEN and CDR2 as SYDVKM. The CDR3 has 22 amino acids.

The chain recombines TRBV28 with TRBJ1-2, with D unresolved. V lost 3 bases to trimming and J lost 3 bases, with 5 bases between them. CDR1 is MDHEN, CDR2 SYDVKM, per germline. CDR3 length: 12 amino acids. CDR3 in amino acids: CASSFQDYGYTF. CDR3 bases: TGTGCCAGCAGTTTCCAGGACTATGGCTACACCTTC.

This chain connects TRBV5-1 to TRBJ1-5; 9 bases fit TRBD1. The V and J ends lost 4 bases and 4 bases, in that order; junction bases with no gene match: 3. The CDR3 is 14 residues long. In germline, CDR1 is SGHRS, CDR2 YFSETQ. Written as DNA, the CDR3 is TGCGCCAGCAGCGTCGGGACAGGGAATCAGCCCCAGCATTTT. It translates to CASSVGTGNQPQHF.